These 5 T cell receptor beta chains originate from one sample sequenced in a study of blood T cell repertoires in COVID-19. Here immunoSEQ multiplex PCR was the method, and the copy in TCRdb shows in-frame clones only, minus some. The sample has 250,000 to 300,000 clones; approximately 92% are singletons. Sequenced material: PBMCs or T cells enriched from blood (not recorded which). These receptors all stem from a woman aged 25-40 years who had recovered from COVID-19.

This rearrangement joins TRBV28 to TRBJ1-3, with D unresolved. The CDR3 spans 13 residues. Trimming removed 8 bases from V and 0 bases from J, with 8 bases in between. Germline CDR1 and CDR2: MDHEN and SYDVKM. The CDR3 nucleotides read TGTGCCAGCCTTTACTCCTCTGGAAACACCATATATTTT. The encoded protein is CASLYSSGNTIYF.

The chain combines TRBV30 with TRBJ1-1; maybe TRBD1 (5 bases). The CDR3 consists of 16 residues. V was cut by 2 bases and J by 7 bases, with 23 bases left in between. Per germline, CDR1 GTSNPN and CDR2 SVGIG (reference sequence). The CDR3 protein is CAWSIDRPPRIGEAFF. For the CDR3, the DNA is TGTGCCTGGAGTATCGACAGACCGCCCCGAATTGGTGAAGCTTTCTTT.

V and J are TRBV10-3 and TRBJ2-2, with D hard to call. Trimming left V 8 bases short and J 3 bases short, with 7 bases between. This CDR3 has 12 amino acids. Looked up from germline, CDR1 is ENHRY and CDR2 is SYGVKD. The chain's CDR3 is CAIEPDTGELFF. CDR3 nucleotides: TGTGCCATCGAGCCGGACACCGGGGAGCTGTTTTTT.

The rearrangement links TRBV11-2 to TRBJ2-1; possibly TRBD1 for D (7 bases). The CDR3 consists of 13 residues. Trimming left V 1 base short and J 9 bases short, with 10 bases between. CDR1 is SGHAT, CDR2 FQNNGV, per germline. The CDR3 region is CASSLARGAEQFF. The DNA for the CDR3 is TGTGCCAGCAGCTTAGCCAGGGGGGCTGAGCAGTTCTTC. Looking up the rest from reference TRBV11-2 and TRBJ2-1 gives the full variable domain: EAGVAQSPRYKIIEKRQSVAFWCNPISGHATLYWYQQILGQGPKLLIQFQNNGVVDDSQLPKDRFSAERLKGVDSTLKIQPAKLEDSAVYLCASSLARGAEQFFGPGTRLTVL.

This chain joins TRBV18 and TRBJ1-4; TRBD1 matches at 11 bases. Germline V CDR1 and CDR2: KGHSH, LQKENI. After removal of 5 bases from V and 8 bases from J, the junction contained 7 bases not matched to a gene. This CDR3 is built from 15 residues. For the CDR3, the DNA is TGTGCCAGCTCATTAAGGACAGGGGGCGAGGAAAAACTGTTTTTT. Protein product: CASSLRTGGEEKLFF.